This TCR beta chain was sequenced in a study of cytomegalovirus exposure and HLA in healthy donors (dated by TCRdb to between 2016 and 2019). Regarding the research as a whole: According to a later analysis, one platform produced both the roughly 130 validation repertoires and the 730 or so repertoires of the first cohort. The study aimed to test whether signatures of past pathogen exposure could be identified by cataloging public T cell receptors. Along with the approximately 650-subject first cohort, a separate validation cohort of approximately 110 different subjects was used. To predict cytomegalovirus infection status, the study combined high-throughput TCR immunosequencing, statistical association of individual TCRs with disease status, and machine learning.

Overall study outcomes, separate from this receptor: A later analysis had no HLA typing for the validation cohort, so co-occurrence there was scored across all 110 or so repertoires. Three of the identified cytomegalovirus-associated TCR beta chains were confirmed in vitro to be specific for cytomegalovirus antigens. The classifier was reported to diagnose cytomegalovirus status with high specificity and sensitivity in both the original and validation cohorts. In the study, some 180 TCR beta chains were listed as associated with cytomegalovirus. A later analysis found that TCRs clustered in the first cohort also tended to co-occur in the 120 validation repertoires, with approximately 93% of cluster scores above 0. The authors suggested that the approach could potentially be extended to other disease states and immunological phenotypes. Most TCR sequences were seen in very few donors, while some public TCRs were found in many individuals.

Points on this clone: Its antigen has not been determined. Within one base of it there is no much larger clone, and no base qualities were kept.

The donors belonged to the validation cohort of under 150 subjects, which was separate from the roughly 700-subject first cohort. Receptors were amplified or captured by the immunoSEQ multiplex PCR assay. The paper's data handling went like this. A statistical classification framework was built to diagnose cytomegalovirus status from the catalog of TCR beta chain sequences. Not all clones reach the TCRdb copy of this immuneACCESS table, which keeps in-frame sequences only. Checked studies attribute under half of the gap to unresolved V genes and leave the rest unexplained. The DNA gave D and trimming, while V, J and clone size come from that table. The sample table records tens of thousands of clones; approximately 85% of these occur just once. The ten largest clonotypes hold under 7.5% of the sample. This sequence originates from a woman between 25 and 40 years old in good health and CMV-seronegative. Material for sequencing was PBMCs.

The DNA is TGCGCCAGCAGCTTGGGACTAGCGGGAGGGCCGGGGGATACGCAGTATTTT. Translated, this gives CASSLGLAGGPGDTQYF. In this chain, TRBV5-1 is recombined with TRBJ2-3, with TRBD2 matching 14 junction bases. Inclusive of the bounding cysteine and phenylalanine, the CDR3 is 17 residues long. Only the CDR3 DNA stays, 51 bases, in frame from base 1. For this chain, trimming is 0 bases at the V end and 6 bases at the J end, and the number of junction bases without a gene match is 6. CDR1 and CDR2 (SGHRS, YFSETQ) derive from the germline V gene. The full variable domain, completed from the reference TRBV5-1 and TRBJ2-3 proteins outside the CDR3, reads KAGVTQTPRYLIKTRGQQVTLSCSPISGHRSVSWYQQTPGQGLQFLFEYFSETQRNKGNFPGRFSGRQFSNSRSEMNVSTLELGDSALYLCASSLGLAGGPGDTQYFGPGTRLTVL.